The clone carrying this T cell receptor (beta chain) has a count of ten or more. The antigen is not known. TCR beta libraries were prepared from cDNA with unique molecular identifiers. MiXCR, applied by TCRdb to the PCR reads, yields one record per CDR3 protein. The sample comprises hundreds of thousands of distinct CDR3 sequences, just over 35% of which are singletons, and less than 6% rests with the top ten. These data belong to a study of post-analysis software for immune sequencing data. Study in general: Relapsing-remitting, secondary progressive and progressive-relapsing multiple sclerosis courses were included.

General observations from the study: F-measure co-clustering was strong for batch-matched samples. Five or six TRBV segments, TRBV5-6, TRBV5-1 and TRBV20-1 among them, were found more frequent in patients than controls. Significantly lower normalized Chao1 diversity was found in patients with multiple sclerosis relative to controls.

V dropped 6 bases and J dropped 6 bases, with 21 bases sitting between them. This CDR3 is 15 amino acids long. The germline gives CDR1 DFQATT, CDR2 SNEGSKA (reference sequence). This clonotype was sampled from a girl between 10 and 17 years old with multiple sclerosis. The sample consisted of blood. The V call is TRBV20-1, the J call TRBJ1-5; D is perhaps TRBD1 (6 bases). The DNA for the CDR3 is TGCAGTGCCTCGGGGGCAGGGAGGTTCGGTCAGCCCCAGCATTTT. It translates to CSASGAGRFGQPQHF.